This T cell receptor beta chain was captured in a study of T cells in Graves' hyperthyroidism and ophthalmopathy. CDR3 length equals 15 residues. Germline values: CDR1 MNHEY, CDR2 SVGAGI. V was clipped by 2 bases and J by 0 bases, with 11 bases between them. From more than 8 ml of fresh peripheral blood, PBMCs were isolated. Amplified regions were TCR beta CDR3 sequences from RNA transcripts. The primer set for the first-round RT-PCR of the TCR CDR3 was HTBI. TCRdb ran MiXCR on the multiplex PCR reads and lists one entry per CDR3 protein. This table has about 410,000 distinct CDR3 sequences, under 15% appearing once. This clonotype was seen ten or more times.

The sequencing input was blood. The chain employs TRBV6-5 and TRBJ2-7; TRBD1 might be the D (5 bases). The clonotype was recovered from a man in his late teens or twenties with Graves' ophthalmopathy. The CDR3 nucleotides read TGTGCCAGCAGTTACCAGGGCGGAAGCTCCTACGAGCAGTACTTC. Amino acid sequence: CASSYQGGSSYEQYF.